This TCR beta chain was captured in a study of vaccination and CD4 T cells after COVID-19. Concerning this clonotype: Its matching antigen is unknown.

Trimming removed 6 bases from V and 6 bases from J; junction bases left unmatched: 10. The CDR3 spans 15 residues. CDR1 is WSHSY, CDR2 SAAADI, per germline. As for treatment: roughly nine-day PBMC culture with coronavirus spike peptide pools or control peptides (ViraFEST assay). Once obtained from cultured CD4+ T cells, the DNA was sequenced using the Oncomine TCR Beta short-read assay. Using its own MiXCR run on the PCR reads, TCRdb lists one record per CDR3 protein. Of some 25,000 distinct CDR3 sequences detected, about 41% appear once; the ten largest clones hold approximately 10%. Sequencing was performed on CD4+ T cells from blood, cultured in vitro. This chain connects TRBV10-2 to TRBJ2-7; 11 bases match TRBD2. The receptor was isolated from a human donor who had recovered from COVID-19. The CDR3 region has the DNA TGCGCCAGCAGGGGGACTAGCGGAGCATCAGGCGAGCAGTACTTC. Protein product: CASRGTSGASGEQYF.